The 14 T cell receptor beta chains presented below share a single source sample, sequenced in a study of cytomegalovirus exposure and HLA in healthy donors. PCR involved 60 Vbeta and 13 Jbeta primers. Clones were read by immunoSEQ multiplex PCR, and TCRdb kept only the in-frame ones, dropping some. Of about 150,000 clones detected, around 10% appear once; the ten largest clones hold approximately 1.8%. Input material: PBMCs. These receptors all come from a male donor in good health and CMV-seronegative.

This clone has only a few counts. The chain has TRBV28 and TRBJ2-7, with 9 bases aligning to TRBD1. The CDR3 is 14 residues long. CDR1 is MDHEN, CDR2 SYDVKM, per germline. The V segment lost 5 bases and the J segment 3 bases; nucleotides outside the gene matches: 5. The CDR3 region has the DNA TGTGCCAGCAGTCTCGACAGGGGGATCTACGAGCAGTACTTC. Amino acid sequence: CASSLDRGIYEQYF.

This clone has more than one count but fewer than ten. DNA for the CDR3: TGTGCCAGCAGCTTAACGGGGACAGGGAGAAACCAAGAGACCCAGTACTTC. Protein: CASSLTGTGRNQETQYF. This chain joins TRBV7-3 and TRBJ2-5; TRBD1 matches at 9 bases. With V trimmed by 0 bases and J by 0 bases, 5 bases remained unmatched. CDR3 length equals 17 residues. Germline CDR1 is SGHTA and CDR2 is FQGTGA.

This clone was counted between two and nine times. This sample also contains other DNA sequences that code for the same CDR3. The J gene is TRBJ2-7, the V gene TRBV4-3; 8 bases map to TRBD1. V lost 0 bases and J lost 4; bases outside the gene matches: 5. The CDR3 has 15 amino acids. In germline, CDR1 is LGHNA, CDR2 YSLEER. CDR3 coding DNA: TGCGCCAGCAGCCAAGATCGGCAGGGGGCTTACGAGCAGTACTTC. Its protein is CASSQDRQGAYEQYF.

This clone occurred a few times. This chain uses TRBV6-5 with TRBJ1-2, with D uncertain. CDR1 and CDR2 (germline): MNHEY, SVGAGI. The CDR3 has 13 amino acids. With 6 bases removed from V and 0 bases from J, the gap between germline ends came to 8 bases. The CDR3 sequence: CASRETPNYGYTF. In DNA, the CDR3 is TGTGCCAGCAGAGAGACACCTAACTATGGCTACACCTTC.

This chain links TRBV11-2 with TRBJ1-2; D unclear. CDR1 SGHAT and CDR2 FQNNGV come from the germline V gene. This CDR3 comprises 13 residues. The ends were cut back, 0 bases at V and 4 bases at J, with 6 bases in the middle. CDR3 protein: CASSLDLVYGYTF. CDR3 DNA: TGTGCCAGCAGCTTAGATCTCGTCTATGGCTACACCTTC.

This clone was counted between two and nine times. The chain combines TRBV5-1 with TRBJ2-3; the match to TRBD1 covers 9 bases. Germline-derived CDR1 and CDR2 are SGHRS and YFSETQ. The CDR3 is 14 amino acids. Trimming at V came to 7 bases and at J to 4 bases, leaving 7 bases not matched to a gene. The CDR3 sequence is CASDPGQGSDTQYF. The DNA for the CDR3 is TGCGCCAGCGATCCGGGACAGGGATCAGATACGCAGTATTTT.

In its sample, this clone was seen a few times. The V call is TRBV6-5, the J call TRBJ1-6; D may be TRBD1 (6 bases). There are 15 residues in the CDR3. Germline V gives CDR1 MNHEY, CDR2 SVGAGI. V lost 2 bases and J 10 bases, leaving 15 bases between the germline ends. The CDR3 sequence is CASSYDRRVGSPLHF. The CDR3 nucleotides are TGTGCCAGCAGTTACGACAGGCGGGTTGGGTCACCCCTCCACTTT.

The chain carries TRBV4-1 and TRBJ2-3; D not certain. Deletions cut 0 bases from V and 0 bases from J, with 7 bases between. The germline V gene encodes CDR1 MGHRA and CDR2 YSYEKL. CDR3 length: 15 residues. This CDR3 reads CASSQEERSTDTQYF. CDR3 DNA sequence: TGCGCCAGCAGCCAAGAGGAGCGAAGCACAGATACGCAGTATTTT.

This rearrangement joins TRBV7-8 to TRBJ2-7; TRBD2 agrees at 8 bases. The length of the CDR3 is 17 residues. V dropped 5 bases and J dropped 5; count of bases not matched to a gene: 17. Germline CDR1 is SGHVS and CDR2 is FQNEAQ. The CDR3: CASSPLESGRGFNEQYF. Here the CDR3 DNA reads TGTGCCAGCAGCCCCTTGGAGAGCGGGAGAGGTTTTAACGAGCAGTACTTC.

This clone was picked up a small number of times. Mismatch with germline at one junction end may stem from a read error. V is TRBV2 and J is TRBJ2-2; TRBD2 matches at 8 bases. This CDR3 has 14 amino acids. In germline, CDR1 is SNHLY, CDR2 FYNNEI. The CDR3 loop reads CASSQAGAVGELFF. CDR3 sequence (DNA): TGTGCCAGCAGTCAAGCGGGGGCGGTCGGGGAGCTGTTTTTT.

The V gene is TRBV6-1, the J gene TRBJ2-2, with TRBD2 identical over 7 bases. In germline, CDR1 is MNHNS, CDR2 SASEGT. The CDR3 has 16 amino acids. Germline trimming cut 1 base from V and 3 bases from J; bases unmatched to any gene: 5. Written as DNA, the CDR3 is TGTGCCAGCAGTGAAGGGGAGCTAGCGGACACCGGGGAGCTGTTTTTT. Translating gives CASSEGELADTGELFF.

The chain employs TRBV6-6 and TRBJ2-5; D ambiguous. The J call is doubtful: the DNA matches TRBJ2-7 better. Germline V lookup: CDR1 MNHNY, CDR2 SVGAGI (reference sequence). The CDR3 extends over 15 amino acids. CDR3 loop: CASSTFQDTPYEQYF. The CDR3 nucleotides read TGTGCCAGCAGTACATTCCAAGACACTCCCTACGAGCAGTACTTC.

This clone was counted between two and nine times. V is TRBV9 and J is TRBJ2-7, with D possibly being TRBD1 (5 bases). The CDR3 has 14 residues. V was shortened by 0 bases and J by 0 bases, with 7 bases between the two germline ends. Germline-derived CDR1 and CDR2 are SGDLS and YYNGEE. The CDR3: CASSVADTSYEQYF. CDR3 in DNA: TGTGCCAGCAGCGTAGCGGACACCTCCTACGAGCAGTACTTC. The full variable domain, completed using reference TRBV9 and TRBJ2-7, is DSGVTQTPKHLITATGQRVTLRCSPRSGDLSVYWYQQSLDQGLQFLIQYYNGEERAKGNILERFSAQQFPDLHSELNLSSLELGDSALYFCASSVADTSYEQYFGPGTRLTVT.

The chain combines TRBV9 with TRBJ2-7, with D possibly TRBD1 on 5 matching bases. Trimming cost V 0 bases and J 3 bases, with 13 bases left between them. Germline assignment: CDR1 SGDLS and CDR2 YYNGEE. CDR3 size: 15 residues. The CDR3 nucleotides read TGTGCCAGCAGCGTAGGGGCAGGGAAGAACTACGAGCAGTACTTC. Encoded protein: CASSVGAGKNYEQYF.